A selection of T cell receptor beta chains follows, all from one sample in a study of T-cell memory formation after mild COVID-19. Using its own MiXCR run on the 5' RACE reads, TCRdb lists one record per CDR3 protein. The data show about 84,000 distinct CDR3 sequences, about 14% seen once. Material for sequencing was PBMCs or a T cell subset sorted from them (not recorded which). The receptors derive from an adult woman who had mild COVID-19 (a few samples of this study predate the infection). Cell type and time point are not known. Each CDR3 is given with its conserved first and last residue. D genes are given only for firm matches. Only some rows state a clone size, as once, few, many or a class for expanded clones.

TRBJ2-1	TRBD1	-	TRBV5-1	TGCGCCAGCAGCCCCGGACAGGGGTTAGGGGAGCAGTTCTTC	CASSPGQGLGEQFF
TRBJ2-7	-	-	TRBV9	-	CASSVGPGSYEQYF
TRBJ1-2	-	-	TRBV12-3/TRBV12-4	TGTGCCAGCAGTTTCGAGATCGACGGCACTAACTATGGCTACACCTTC	CASSFEIDGTNYGYTF
TRBJ2-1	TRBD2	few	TRBV24-1	TGTGCCACCAGTGATTTTAAGCGGGAGAATGAGCAGTTCTTC	CATSDFKRENEQFF
TRBJ1-5	-	-	TRBV6-5	TGTGCCAGCAGTTACTCGAACCCCCGGGGGGAGGATCAGCCCCAGCATTTT	CASSYSNPRGEDQPQHF
TRBJ2-3	TRBD1	-	TRBV12-3/TRBV12-4	TGTGCCAGCAGTTTGGGACAGGGATCTACAGATACGCAGTATTTT	CASSLGQGSTDTQYF
TRBJ2-7	-	many	TRBV7-2	TGTGCCAGCAGCTTAGGGAGACAGGTTTACGAGCAGTACTTC	CASSLGRQVYEQYF
TRBJ1-1	-	few	TRBV30	TGTGCCTGGAGTGTACAGGGAAACACTGAAGCTTTCTTT	CAWSVQGNTEAFF
TRBJ2-3	-	few	TRBV11-2	TGTGCCAGCAGCTTAGACATTTTTGCGGCAGGGTACACCGGGGCAAATACGCAGTATTTT	CASSLDIFAAGYTGANTQYF
TRBJ2-2	-	-	TRBV9	TGTGCCAGCAGCGTAGGAGTCAACACCGGGGAGCTGTTTTTT	CASSVGVNTGELFF
TRBJ2-7	TRBD2	few	TRBV4-2	TGTGCCAGCAGCCCTCTTGGGGCGGGGGATACCATATCCTACGAGCAGTACTTC	CASSPLGAGDTISYEQYF
TRBJ2-3	-	many	TRBV7-9	TGTGCCAGCAGCTCCGGGACTAGCACAGATACGCAGTATTTT	CASSSGTSTDTQYF
TRBJ2-7	-	many	TRBV20-1	TGCAGTGCCGAACCGACCGACAACTCCTACGAGCAGTACTTC	CSAEPTDNSYEQYF
TRBJ2-3	-	-	TRBV20-1	TGCAGTGCTAGGGACTACACTAGCACAGATACGCAGTATTTT	CSARDYTSTDTQYF
TRBJ2-7	-	-	TRBV9	TGTGCCAGCAGCGCTGGGGACGTCTACGAGCAGTACTTC	CASSAGDVYEQYF
TRBJ1-6	-	many	TRBV5-1	TGCGCCAGCAGCTTGGAGGCTCTCTCAGCCTTTAATTCACCCCTCCACTTT	CASSLEALSAFNSPLHF
TRBJ2-1	-	-	TRBV4-1	TGCGCCAGCAGCCAAACGAGCGGAGGGGAGTTCTTC	CASSQTSGGEFF
TRBJ2-7	-	few	TRBV6-2/TRBV6-3	TGTGCCAGCAGTTACTACGGTAGCGGAACCTACGAGCAGTACTTC	CASSYYGSGTYEQYF
TRBJ2-1	-	few	TRBV30	TGTGCCTGGAGTGTCGGACCCCATGAGCAGTTCTTC	CAWSVGPHEQFF
TRBJ1-6	-	few	TRBV7-9	TGTGCCAGCAGCTTAGACAACTATTCACCCCTCCACTTT	CASSLDNYSPLHF
TRBJ1-4	TRBD1	-	TRBV7-9	TGTGCCGTACCCGACAGGGCCCTTATTGCAACTAATGAAAAACTGTTTTTT	CAVPDRALIATNEKLFF
TRBJ2-1	-	few	TRBV29-1	TGCAGCGTTGAAGAGGCTTCAGGAGCAGGAGGGCGTCTATCCGGTGAGCAGTTCTTC	CSVEEASGAGGRLSGEQFF
TRBJ2-1	-	many	TRBV20-1	TGCAGTGCTAGGCCCCTCCAGCGAGGCTCCTACAATGAGCAGTTCTTC	CSARPLQRGSYNEQFF
TRBJ2-7	TRBD1	few	TRBV9	TGTGCCAGCAGCGTAGAACGGACAGGGTTATCCTACGAGCAGTACTTC	CASSVERTGLSYEQYF
TRBJ2-1	-	-	TRBV27	TGTGCCAGCAGTTTTTTAGGTAACGGTGAGCAGTTCTTC	CASSFLGNGEQFF
TRBJ2-1	-	-	TRBV12-3/TRBV12-4	TGTGCCAGCAGCTCCGCTCCGGGGCTAAAGAAGTTCTTC	CASSSAPGLKKFF
TRBJ2-3	TRBD1	-	TRBV11-3	TGTGCCAGCAGCTCGGACACTACAGGGGGTACGCAGTATTTT	CASSSDTTGGTQYF
TRBJ1-5	TRBD1	once	TRBV24-1	TGTGCCACCAGTGGGACAGGCGTCGGCAATCAGCCCCAGCATTTT	CATSGTGVGNQPQHF
TRBJ2-7	-	few	TRBV9	TGTGCCAGCAGCGTAGGCGCCGGTCTCTACGAGCAGTACTTC	CASSVGAGLYEQYF
TRBJ1-1	-	-	TRBV7-8	TGTGCCAGCAGCTCTACAGGGACTAACACTGAAGCTTTCTTT	CASSSTGTNTEAFF
TRBJ2-4	-	-	TRBV29-1	TGCAGCGTTGAAGATATGGCCGGGAAAAACATTCAGTACTTC	CSVEDMAGKNIQYF
TRBJ2-3	-	few	TRBV23-1	TGCGCCAGCAGTGGGATATGGGAGAATCGCACAGATACGCAGTATTTT	CASSGIWENRTDTQYF
TRBJ2-1	TRBD2	few	TRBV10-2	TGCGCCAGCAGATCCGGGACTAGAGTCAATGAGCAGTTCTTC	CASRSGTRVNEQFF
TRBJ2-5	TRBD2	-	TRBV4-1	TGCGCCAGCCGAACCCGAGCGGGGGGGAAAGAGACCCAGTACTTC	CASRTRAGGKETQYF
TRBJ1-3	TRBD1	few	TRBV11-2	TGTGCCAGCAGCTTGGACCCTACGGGACAGGGAAACACCATATATTTT	CASSLDPTGQGNTIYF
TRBJ2-1	TRBD2	-	TRBV4-1	TGCGCCAGCAGCCCAAGCCCACTCCCGGCGGGGGGGTATGAGCAGTTCTTC	CASSPSPLPAGGYEQFF
TRBJ1-2	-	-	TRBV30	TGTGCCTGGAGGGGACGAAACTATGGCTACACCTTC	CAWRGRNYGYTF
TRBJ1-1	-	few	TRBV12-5	TGTGCTAGTGGTTTGGGAGGTGGGGTCGCCACTGAAGCTTTCTTT	CASGLGGGVATEAFF
TRBJ2-3	-	-	TRBV4-2	TGTGCCAGCAGCCAGGAGCGGGTGGGCAGCACAGATACGCAGTATTTT	CASSQERVGSTDTQYF
TRBJ2-7	TRBD1	few	TRBV12-3/TRBV12-4	TGTGCCAGCAGTTTCACCGGGACAGGGTACGAGCAGTACTTC	CASSFTGTGYEQYF
TRBJ2-5	-	-	TRBV6-5	TGTGCCACCCGAATTGGGGAGACCCAGTACTTC	CATRIGETQYF
TRBJ2-6	-	-	TRBV7-9	TGTGCCAGCAGCCCCCGGGACCCCCCTGCTGGGGCCAACGTCCTGACTTTC	CASSPRDPPAGANVLTF
TRBJ2-6	-	-	TRBV25-1	TGTGCCAGCGAAGACTCAAGCTCTGGGGCCAACGTCCTGACTTTC	CASEDSSSGANVLTF
TRBJ2-4	TRBD2	-	TRBV12-3/TRBV12-4	TGTGCCAGCAGCCTCGGGACTAACCCAGAAGGGAGGTACTTC	CASSLGTNPEGRYF
TRBJ2-7	-	many	TRBV7-8	TGTGCCAGCAGCTTAGAGGCAGGTGACTACGAGCAGTACTTC	CASSLEAGDYEQYF
TRBJ2-3	TRBD2	few	TRBV7-6	TGTGCCAGCAGCCAACGGACTAGCGGGAGCCGCACAGATACGCAGTATTTT	CASSQRTSGSRTDTQYF
TRBJ1-1	TRBD1	few	TRBV5-1	TGCGCCAGCAGCTTTGACAGGGGAGACGCTGAAGCTTTCTTT	CASSFDRGDAEAFF
TRBJ2-4	-	-	TRBV20-1	TGCAGTGCTAGAGAGCGGGATCAAAACATTCAGTACTTC	CSARERDQNIQYF
TRBJ2-7	-	-	TRBV6-5	TGTGCCAGCAGTTACGGTAGGGGGGGCTACGAGCAGTACTTC	CASSYGRGGYEQYF
TRBJ2-1	-	-	TRBV3-1	TGTGCCAGCAGCCAAGAAGGTTTCGGGGAAGCGCAGTTCTTC	CASSQEGFGEAQFF
TRBJ2-7	-	-	TRBV30	TGTGCCTGGAGCCCCCCTGACTACGAGCAGTACTTC	CAWSPPDYEQYF
TRBJ2-5	TRBD1	-	TRBV7-9	TGTGCCAGCAGCCGAGTGACAGGGGATTCGGAGACCCAGTACTTC	CASSRVTGDSETQYF
TRBJ1-2	-	few	TRBV7-9	TGTGCCAGCAGCTTAGTCGGACTCTATGGCTACACCTTC	CASSLVGLYGYTF
TRBJ2-3	-	-	TRBV7-9	TGTGCCAGCAGCACCGGTCCGGAGGATACGCAGTATTTT	CASSTGPEDTQYF
TRBJ1-1	-	few	TRBV20-1	TGCAGTGCTAGAGATGATTTAGGTCTAGGGCAGGGCCCTGAAGCTTTCTTT	CSARDDLGLGQGPEAFF
TRBJ2-7	TRBD1	-	TRBV3-1	TGTGCCAGCAGCCACAACGGACAGGCCTCCTACGAGCAGTACTTC	CASSHNGQASYEQYF
TRBJ2-1	TRBD2	few	TRBV20-1	TGCAGTGCCGTTTTAGCGCGGGAGGGCCCGTCCTACAATGAGCAGTTCTTC	CSAVLAREGPSYNEQFF
TRBJ1-1	-	-	TRBV4-1	TGCGCCAGCAGCCCCGGGGCCTTGCCGGGGGGTCGCACTGAAGCTTTCTTT	CASSPGALPGGRTEAFF
TRBJ2-7	-	few	TRBV7-2	TGTGCCAGCAGCCCCCAAGCGGAAACAGCCTACGAGCAGTACTTC	CASSPQAETAYEQYF